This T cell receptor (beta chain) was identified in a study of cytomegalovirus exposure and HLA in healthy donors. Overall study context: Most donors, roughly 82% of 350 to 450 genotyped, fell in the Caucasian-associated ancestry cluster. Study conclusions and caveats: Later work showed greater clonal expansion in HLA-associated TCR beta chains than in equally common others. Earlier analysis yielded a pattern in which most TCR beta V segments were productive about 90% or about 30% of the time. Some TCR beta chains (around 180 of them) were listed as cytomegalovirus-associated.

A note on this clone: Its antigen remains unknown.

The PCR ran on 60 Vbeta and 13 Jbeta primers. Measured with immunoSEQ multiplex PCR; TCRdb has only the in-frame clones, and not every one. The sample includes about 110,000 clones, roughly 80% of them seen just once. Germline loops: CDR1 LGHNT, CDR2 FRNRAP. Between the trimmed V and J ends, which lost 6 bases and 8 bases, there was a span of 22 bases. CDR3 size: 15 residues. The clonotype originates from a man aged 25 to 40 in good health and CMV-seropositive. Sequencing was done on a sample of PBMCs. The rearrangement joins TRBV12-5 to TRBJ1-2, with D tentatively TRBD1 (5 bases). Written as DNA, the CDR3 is TGTGCTAGTGGGCTGCTCTCGGAGGGGCGATCGGGCTACACCTTC. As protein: CASGLLSEGRSGYTF.